This T cell receptor (beta chain) was observed in a study of cytomegalovirus exposure and HLA in healthy donors. The CDR3 totals 14 residues. V gave up 11 bases and J gave up 2 bases; unmatched junction bases: 5. Germline CDR1 and CDR2: MNHNS and SASEGT. The PCR was carried out with 60 Vbeta primers and 13 Jbeta primers. Produced via immunoSEQ multiplex PCR; TCRdb's table is partial and in-frame only. In the table there are about 190,000 clones, 70% to 85% of which are singletons. The genes are TRBV6-1 and TRBJ2-3, with TRBD2 identical over 12 bases. The source is a man aged 35 to 55 in good health and CMV-seropositive. What was sequenced was PBMCs. The CDR3 protein is CAGSSGGATDTQYF. The CDR3 DNA follows: TGTGCCGGATCTAGCGGGGGGGCCACAGATACGCAGTATTTT.